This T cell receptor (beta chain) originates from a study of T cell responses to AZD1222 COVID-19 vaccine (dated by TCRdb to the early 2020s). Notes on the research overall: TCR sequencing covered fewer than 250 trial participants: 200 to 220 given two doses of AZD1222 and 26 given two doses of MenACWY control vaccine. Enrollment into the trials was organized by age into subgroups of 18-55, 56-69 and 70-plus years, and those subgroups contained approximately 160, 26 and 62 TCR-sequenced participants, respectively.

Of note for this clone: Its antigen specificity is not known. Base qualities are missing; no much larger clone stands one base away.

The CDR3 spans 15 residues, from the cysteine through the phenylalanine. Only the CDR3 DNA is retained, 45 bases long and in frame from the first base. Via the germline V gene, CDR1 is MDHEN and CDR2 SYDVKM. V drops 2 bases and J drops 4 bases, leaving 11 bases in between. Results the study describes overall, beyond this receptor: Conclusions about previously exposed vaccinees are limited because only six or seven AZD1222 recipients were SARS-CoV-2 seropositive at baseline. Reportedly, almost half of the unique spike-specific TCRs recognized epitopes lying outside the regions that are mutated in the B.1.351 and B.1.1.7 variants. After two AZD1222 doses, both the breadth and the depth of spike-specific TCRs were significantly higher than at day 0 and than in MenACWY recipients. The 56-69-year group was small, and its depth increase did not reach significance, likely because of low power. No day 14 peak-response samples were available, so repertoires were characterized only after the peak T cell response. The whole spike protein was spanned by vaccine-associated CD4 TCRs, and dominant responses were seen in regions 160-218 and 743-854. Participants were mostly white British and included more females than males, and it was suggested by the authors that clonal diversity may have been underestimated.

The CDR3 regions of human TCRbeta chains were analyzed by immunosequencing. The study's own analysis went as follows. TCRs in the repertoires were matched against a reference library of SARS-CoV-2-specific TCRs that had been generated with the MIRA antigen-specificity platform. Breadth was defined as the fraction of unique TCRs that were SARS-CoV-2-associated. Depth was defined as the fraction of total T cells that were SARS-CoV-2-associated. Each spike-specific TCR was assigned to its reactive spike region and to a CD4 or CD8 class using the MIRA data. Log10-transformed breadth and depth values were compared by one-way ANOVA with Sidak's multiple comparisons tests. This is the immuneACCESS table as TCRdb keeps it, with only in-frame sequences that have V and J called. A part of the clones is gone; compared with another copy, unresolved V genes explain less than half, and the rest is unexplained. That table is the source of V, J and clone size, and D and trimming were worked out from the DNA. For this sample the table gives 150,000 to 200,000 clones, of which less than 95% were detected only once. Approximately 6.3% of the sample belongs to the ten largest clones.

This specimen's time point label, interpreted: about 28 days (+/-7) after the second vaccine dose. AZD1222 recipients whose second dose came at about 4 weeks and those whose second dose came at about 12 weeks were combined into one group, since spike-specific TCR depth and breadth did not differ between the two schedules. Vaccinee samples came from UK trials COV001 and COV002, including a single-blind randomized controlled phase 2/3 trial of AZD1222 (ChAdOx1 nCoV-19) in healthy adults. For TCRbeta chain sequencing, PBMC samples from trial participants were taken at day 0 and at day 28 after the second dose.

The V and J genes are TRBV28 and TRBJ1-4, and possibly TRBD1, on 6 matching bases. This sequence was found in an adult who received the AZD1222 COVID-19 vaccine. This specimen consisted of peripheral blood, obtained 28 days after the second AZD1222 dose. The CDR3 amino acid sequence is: CASSLSTQGNEKLFF. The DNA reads TGTGCCAGCAGTTTAAGCACACAGGGTAATGAAAAACTGTTTTTT.